This T cell receptor (beta chain) was sequenced during a study of CD8+CD57+ T cells in acquired aplastic anemia. TCR beta VDJ and CDR3 profiling used genomic DNA as template. MiXCR, applied by TCRdb to the reads, yields one record per CDR3 protein. The data contain some 170,000 distinct CDR3 sequences, 47% of them singletons. Previously, flow cytometry had revealed CD8+CD57+ cell expansion in the patients chosen for sequencing. The clonotype originates from a human donor with aplastic anemia. Sequencing used sorted CD4+, CD8+, or CD8+CD57+ T cells (not recorded which) from PBMCs.

DNA of the CDR3: TGTGCCACCAGGTCGGGGGCTGGGGAGACCCAGTACTTC. It is translated as CATRSGAGETQYF. The chain links TRBV24-1 to TRBJ2-5; D possibly uses TRBD1 or TRBD2 (6 bases each). The CDR3 extends over 13 amino acids. From germline, CDR1 is KGHDR and CDR2 SFDVKD. Trimming left V 7 bases short and J 5 bases short, with 13 bases between.